The rows below give T cell receptor beta chains drawn from one sample of a study of monozygotic twins with inflammatory bowel disease. TCRdb reprocessed the 5' RACE reads and reports one entry per CDR3 protein, with no DNA. The sample totals around 370,000 distinct CDR3 sequences. The sequencing sample was made of blood. These receptors were collected from a human donor with ulcerative colitis or Crohn's disease, or a healthy co-twin of an affected twin (not recorded which). The CDR3 runs from the conserved cysteine through the conserved F or W. Fields, in order: CDR3 protein, J gene, V gene, clone size. Not every row has a clone size; where given, it reads once, few, many or a size class.

CDR3: CASSFRLQTSGAQETQYF
J: TRBJ2-5
V: TRBV12-3/TRBV12-4
size: -

CDR3: CASSLTFRRDTQYF
J: TRBJ2-3
V: TRBV7-2
size: -

CDR3: CASTATSGAGTEAFF
J: TRBJ1-1
V: TRBV5-1
size: -

CDR3: CASSLGLQETQYF
J: TRBJ2-5
V: TRBV11-1
size: -

CDR3: CATSDLKLGRGREETQYF
J: TRBJ2-5
V: TRBV24-1
size: -

CDR3: CSARTGEWVKTQYF
J: TRBJ2-5
V: TRBV20-1
size: -

CDR3: CASSLGQRTYNEKLFF
J: TRBJ1-4
V: TRBV7-2
size: -

CDR3: CASSQVPSLSYEQYF
J: TRBJ2-7
V: TRBV3-1
size: -

CDR3: CSVDTIGGDTGELFF
J: TRBJ2-2
V: TRBV29-1
size: -

CDR3: CASSLGNYYTEAFF
J: TRBJ1-1
V: TRBV7-2
size: -

CDR3: CSVGRSSYEQYF
J: TRBJ2-7
V: TRBV29-1
size: -

CDR3: CASSSLSGGLQETQYF
J: TRBJ2-5
V: TRBV5-6
size: -

CDR3: CASSPPSTGRSGETQYF
J: TRBJ2-5
V: TRBV18
size: -

CDR3: CASSWGALTVNTEAFF
J: TRBJ1-1
V: TRBV5-1
size: -

CDR3: CASSLGTGGADTQYF
J: TRBJ2-3
V: TRBV7-6
size: -

CDR3: CSVEGGNTEAFF
J: TRBJ1-1
V: TRBV29-1
size: -

CDR3: CSVLGGSGANVLTF
J: TRBJ2-6
V: TRBV29-1
size: -

CDR3: CASSPRTGGPLGLHNEQFF
J: TRBJ2-1
V: TRBV4-3
size: -

CDR3: CASSYVIAGVGGTQYF
J: TRBJ2-5
V: TRBV13
size: -

CDR3: CASSPHRGHELRTQYF
J: TRBJ2-5
V: TRBV27
size: -

CDR3: CASSLERGGYEQFF
J: TRBJ2-1
V: TRBV11-2
size: -

CDR3: CASSFLAGGEHTQYF
J: TRBJ2-3
V: TRBV7-2
size: -

CDR3: CASSLSGSYGYTF
J: TRBJ1-2
V: TRBV7-2
size: -

CDR3: CASSVAQGGSEKLFF
J: TRBJ1-4
V: TRBV9
size: -

CDR3: CASSQEGASGVTDTQYF
J: TRBJ2-3
V: TRBV4-2
size: -

CDR3: CASSLQGGGQETQYF
J: TRBJ2-5
V: TRBV7-2
size: medium-sized

CDR3: CASKFGTSVYTQYF
J: TRBJ2-3
V: TRBV6-1
size: -

CDR3: CASSRSTGSNQPQHF
J: TRBJ1-5
V: TRBV6-1
size: -

CDR3: CASRVDSLVNTGELFF
J: TRBJ2-2
V: TRBV6-1
size: -

CDR3: CASSLTRIRSNTEAFF
J: TRBJ1-1
V: TRBV4-1
size: -

CDR3: CASSLTGTARTSDYGYTF
J: TRBJ1-2
V: TRBV11-1
size: -

CDR3: CASSYRDSQETQYF
J: TRBJ2-5
V: TRBV12-3/TRBV12-4
size: -

CDR3: CSARDIWAEYGYTF
J: TRBJ1-2
V: TRBV20-1
size: -

CDR3: CASSSPGRRNIQYF
J: TRBJ2-4
V: TRBV6-5
size: -

CDR3: CSARRGTVVETQYF
J: TRBJ2-5
V: TRBV20-1
size: -

CDR3: CASSFPPPGDTQYF
J: TRBJ2-3
V: TRBV11-2
size: -

CDR3: CASSHARSVMNTEAFF
J: TRBJ1-1
V: TRBV6-2/TRBV6-3
size: -

CDR3: CASSISGTPTYEQYF
J: TRBJ2-7
V: TRBV19
size: -

CDR3: CASSYLQKGSEQYF
J: TRBJ2-7
V: TRBV6-5
size: -

CDR3: CASSQDKVSNQPQHF
J: TRBJ1-5
V: TRBV4-3
size: -

CDR3: CASSPQRETSSYEQYF
J: TRBJ2-7
V: TRBV12-3/TRBV12-4
size: -

CDR3: CASSLRRWTGVKPFEQYF
J: TRBJ2-7
V: TRBV11-2
size: -

CDR3: CASSLWARETQYF
J: TRBJ2-5
V: TRBV13
size: -

CDR3: CSARAGTSYEQYF
J: TRBJ2-7
V: TRBV20-1
size: -

CDR3: CASSSGALGGTDTQYF
J: TRBJ2-3
V: TRBV5-1
size: -

CDR3: CASSQSEGQGRTGELFF
J: TRBJ2-2
V: TRBV23-1
size: -

CDR3: CASSGLFSSLSYEQYF
J: TRBJ2-7
V: TRBV6-1
size: -

CDR3: CASSQGTDSGGSSYEQYF
J: TRBJ2-7
V: TRBV4-1
size: -

CDR3: CASSLARGGPNQPQHF
J: TRBJ1-5
V: TRBV13
size: -

CDR3: CASSYQGRTNTGELFF
J: TRBJ2-2
V: TRBV6-5
size: -

CDR3: CASSLSPDRRNTEAFF
J: TRBJ1-1
V: TRBV11-2
size: -

CDR3: CASSFKAGSSYNEQFF
J: TRBJ2-1
V: TRBV5-1
size: -

CDR3: CASSFRRDQPQHF
J: TRBJ1-5
V: TRBV12-3/TRBV12-4
size: -

CDR3: CAWREPGQGTDTQYF
J: TRBJ2-3
V: TRBV30
size: -

CDR3: CASSLLKAGETNTGELFF
J: TRBJ2-2
V: TRBV5-1
size: -

CDR3: CASSPGTGGATNEKLFF
J: TRBJ1-4
V: TRBV5-1
size: -

CDR3: CASSQDHRAFGYNEQFF
J: TRBJ2-1
V: TRBV4-2
size: -